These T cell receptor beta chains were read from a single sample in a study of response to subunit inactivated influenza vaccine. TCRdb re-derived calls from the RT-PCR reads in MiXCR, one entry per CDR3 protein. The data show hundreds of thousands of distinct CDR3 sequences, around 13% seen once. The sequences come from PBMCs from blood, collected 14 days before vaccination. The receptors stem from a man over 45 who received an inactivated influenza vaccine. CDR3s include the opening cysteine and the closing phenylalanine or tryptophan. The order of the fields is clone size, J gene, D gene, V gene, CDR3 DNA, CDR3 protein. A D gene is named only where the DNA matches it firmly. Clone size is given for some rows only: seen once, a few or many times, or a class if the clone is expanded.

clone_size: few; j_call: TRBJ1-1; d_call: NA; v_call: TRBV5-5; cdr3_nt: TGTGCCAGCAGCTTGTGGACGAACACTGAAGCTTTCTTT; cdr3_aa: CASSLWTNTEAFF
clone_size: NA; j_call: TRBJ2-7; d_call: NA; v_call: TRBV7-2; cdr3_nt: TGTGCCAGCAGCGTACAGGGATTGAGCTCCTACGAGCAGTACTTC; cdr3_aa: CASSVQGLSSYEQYF
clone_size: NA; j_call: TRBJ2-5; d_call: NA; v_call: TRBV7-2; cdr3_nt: TGTGCCAGCAGCCAACAAGCGGGCTACCAAGAGACCCAGTACTTC; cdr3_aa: CASSQQAGYQETQYF
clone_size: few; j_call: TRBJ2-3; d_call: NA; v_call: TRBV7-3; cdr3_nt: TGTGCCAGCAGCTTAACATGGCCGGGCTCTCGGGTTGATACGCAGTATTTT; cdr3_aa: CASSLTWPGSRVDTQYF
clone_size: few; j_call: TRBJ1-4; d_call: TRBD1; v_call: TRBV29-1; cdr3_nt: TGCAGCGTTTCGGGACAGGGGAATGAAAAACTGTTTTTT; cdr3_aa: CSVSGQGNEKLFF
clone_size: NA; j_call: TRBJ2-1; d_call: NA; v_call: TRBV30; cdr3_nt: TGTGCCTGGACGAGTGGGAACAATGAGCAGTTCTTC; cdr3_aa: CAWTSGNNEQFF
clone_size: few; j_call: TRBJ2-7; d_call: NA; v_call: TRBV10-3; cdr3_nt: TGTGCCATCAGTGAACCCAACTCCTACGAGCAGTACTTC; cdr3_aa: CAISEPNSYEQYF
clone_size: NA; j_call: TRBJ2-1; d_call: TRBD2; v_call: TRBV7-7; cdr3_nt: TGTGCTAGCAGCATGGGACTAGCGGGGGCCAATGAGCAGTTCTTC; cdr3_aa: CASSMGLAGANEQFF
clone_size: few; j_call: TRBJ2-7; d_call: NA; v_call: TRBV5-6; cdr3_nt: TGTGCCAGCAGCCTAGACCCTATTCAGCAGTACTTC; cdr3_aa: CASSLDPIQQYF
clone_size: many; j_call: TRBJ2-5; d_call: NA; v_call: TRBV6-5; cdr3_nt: TGTGCCAGCAGTTCCATTACGTCGGGAGAGACCCAGTACTTC; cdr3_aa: CASSSITSGETQYF
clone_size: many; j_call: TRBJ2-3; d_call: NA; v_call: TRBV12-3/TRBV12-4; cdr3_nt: TGTGCCAGCAGCCCGCGGGCAGATACGCAGTATTTT; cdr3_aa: CASSPRADTQYF
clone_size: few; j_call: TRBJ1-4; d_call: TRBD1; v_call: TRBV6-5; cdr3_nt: TGTGCCAGCAGTTACGCGAGGACAGGGGGCGGTGAAAAACTGTTTTTT; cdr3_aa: CASSYARTGGGEKLFF
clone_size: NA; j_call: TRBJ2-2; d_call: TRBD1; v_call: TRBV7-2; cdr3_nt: TGTGCCAGCAGACCAGGGGGTGGGGAGCTGTTTTTT; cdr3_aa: CASRPGGGELFF
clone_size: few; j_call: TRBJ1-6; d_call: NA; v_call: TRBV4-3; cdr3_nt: TGCGCCAGCAGCCAAGAACACAGAGTTCCTTATAATTCACCCCTCCACTTT; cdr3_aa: CASSQEHRVPYNSPLHF
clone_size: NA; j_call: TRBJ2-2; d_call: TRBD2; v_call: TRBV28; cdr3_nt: TGTGCCAGCAGTTTGGGTGGAATCGCTAGCGGATACTACACCGGGGAGCTGTTTTTT; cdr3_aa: CASSLGGIASGYYTGELFF
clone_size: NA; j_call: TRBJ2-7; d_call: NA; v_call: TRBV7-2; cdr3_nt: TGTGCCAGCAGCTTAAGGGGGTCCCACTACGAGCAGTACTTC; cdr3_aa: CASSLRGSHYEQYF
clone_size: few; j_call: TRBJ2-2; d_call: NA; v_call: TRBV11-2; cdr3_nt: TGTGCCGAGAGCGGGACAGTCGTGGCCGGGGAGCTGTTTTTT; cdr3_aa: CAESGTVVAGELFF
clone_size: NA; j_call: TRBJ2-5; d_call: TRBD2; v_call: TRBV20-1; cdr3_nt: TGCAGTGCCCTGGGGGAGGGTCAAGAGACCCAGTACTTC; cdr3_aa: CSALGEGQETQYF
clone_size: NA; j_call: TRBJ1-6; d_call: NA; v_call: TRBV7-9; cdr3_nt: TGTGCCAGCAGCTCTGGGAATTCTCTCCACTTT; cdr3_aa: CASSSGNSLHF
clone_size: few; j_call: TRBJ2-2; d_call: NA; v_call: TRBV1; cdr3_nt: TGCACCAGCAGCCAACTCGGACTAGCGGGAGCCCCCAACACCGGGGAGCTGTTTTTT; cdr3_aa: CTSSQLGLAGAPNTGELFF
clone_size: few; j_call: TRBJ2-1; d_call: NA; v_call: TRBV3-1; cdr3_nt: TGTGCCAGCAGCGCTCAGGGGGGCAGCTCCTACAATGAGCAGTTCTTC; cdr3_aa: CASSAQGGSSYNEQFF
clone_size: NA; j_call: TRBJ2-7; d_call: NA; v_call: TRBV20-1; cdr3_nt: TGCAGTGCTAGAGGCGCCTGGACCTACGAGCAGTACTTC; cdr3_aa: CSARGAWTYEQYF
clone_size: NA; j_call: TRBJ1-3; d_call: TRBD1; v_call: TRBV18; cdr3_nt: TGTGCCAGCTCACCACAGACAGGGAGAATCTCTGGAAACACCATATATTTT; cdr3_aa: CASSPQTGRISGNTIYF
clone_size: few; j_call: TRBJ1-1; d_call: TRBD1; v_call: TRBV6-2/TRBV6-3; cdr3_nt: TGTGCCAGCAGTTACTTCGGGACAGGGGCCATCCAGTTCATGAACACTGAAGCTTTCTTT; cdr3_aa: CASSYFGTGAIQFMNTEAFF
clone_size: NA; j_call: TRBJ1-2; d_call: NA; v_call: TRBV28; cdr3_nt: TGTGCCAGCATACGCTCGGGTTATGGCTACACCTTC; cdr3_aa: CASIRSGYGYTF
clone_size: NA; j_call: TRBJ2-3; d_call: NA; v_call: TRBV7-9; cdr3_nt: TGTGCCAGCAGCTTAGTAGGCGGGGGCGCAGATACGCAGTATTTT; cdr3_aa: CASSLVGGGADTQYF
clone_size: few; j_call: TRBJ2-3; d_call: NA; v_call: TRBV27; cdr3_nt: TGTGCCAGCAGTGCAAAGGACCAGGGGGGCCCTAGCACAGATACGCAGTATTTT; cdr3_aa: CASSAKDQGGPSTDTQYF
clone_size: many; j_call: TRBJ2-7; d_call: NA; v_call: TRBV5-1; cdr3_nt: TGCGCCAGCAGCTTGGGGGGCCGTGAGGCCGAGCAGTACTTC; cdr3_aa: CASSLGGREAEQYF
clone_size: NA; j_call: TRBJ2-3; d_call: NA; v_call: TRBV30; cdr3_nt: TGTGCCTGGAGTTTGGGATACCCCGGAACCGCAGATACGCAGTATTTT; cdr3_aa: CAWSLGYPGTADTQYF
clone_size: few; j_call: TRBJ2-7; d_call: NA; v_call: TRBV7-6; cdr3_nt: TGTGCCAGCAGCTTAGGTACCGCATTTTCCTACGAGCAGTACTTC; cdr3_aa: CASSLGTAFSYEQYF
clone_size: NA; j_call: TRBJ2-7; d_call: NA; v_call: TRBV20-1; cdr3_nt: TGCTGTGCTAGAGATCTCATCCGAGGGGGTCTGAGCTCCTACGAGCAGTACTTC; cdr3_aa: CCARDLIRGGLSSYEQYF
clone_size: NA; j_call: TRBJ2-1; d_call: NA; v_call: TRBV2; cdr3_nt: TGTGCCAGCAGTAGGGATGTCGTAGACGATGAGCAGTTCTTC; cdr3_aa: CASSRDVVDDEQFF
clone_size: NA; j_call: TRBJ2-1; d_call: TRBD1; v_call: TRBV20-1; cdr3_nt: TGCAGTGCTAGATGGGGACAGGGGGCGCTCAATGAGCAGTTCTTC; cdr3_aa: CSARWGQGALNEQFF
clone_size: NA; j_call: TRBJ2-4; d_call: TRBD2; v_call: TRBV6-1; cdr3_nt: TGTGCCAGCAGTCTTCCTAGCGGGAGGGCCCCCAAAAACATTCAGTACTTC; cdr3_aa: CASSLPSGRAPKNIQYF
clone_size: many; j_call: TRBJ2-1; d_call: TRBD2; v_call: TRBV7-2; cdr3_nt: TGTGCCAGCAGCTTTGGACTAGCGGGGCAATCCTACAATGAGCAGTTCTTC; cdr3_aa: CASSFGLAGQSYNEQFF
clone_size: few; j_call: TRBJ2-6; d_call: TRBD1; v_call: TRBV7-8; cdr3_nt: TGTGCCAGCAGCTACTTACAGGGGGCATCAGGGGCCAACGTCCTGACTTTC; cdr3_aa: CASSYLQGASGANVLTF
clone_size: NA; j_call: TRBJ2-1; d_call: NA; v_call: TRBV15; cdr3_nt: TGTGCCACCAGCAGTTCCGGGTCCCCCTACAATGAGCAGTTCTTC; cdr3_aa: CATSSSGSPYNEQFF
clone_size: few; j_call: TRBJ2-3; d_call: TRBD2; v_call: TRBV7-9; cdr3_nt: TGTGCCAGCAGCTCCCTAGCGGGACGTAAAGATACGCAGTATTTT; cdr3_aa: CASSSLAGRKDTQYF
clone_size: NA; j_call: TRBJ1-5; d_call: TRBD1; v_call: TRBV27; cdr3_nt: TGTGCCAGCAGCCACGGACAGGGAGGTCAGCCCCAGCATTTT; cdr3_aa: CASSHGQGGQPQHF
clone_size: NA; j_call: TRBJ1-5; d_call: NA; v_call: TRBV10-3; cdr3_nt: TGTGCCATCAGTGAGTCTGGGGGCGGCAATCAGCCCCAGCATTTT; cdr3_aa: CAISESGGGNQPQHF
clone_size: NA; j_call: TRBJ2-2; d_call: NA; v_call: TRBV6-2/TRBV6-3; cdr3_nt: TGTGCCAGCACCCGAGGGGCAGGGCTGAGCACCGGGGAGCTGTTTTTT; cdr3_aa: CASTRGAGLSTGELFF
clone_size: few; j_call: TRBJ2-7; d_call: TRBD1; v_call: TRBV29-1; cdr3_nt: TGCAGCGTAGACAGGGGAAGGAAGGACGAGCAGTACTTC; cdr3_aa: CSVDRGRKDEQYF
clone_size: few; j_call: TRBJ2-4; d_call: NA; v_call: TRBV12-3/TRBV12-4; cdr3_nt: TGTGCCAGCAGTTTTAACCAAGCCAAAAACATTCAGTACTTC; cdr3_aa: CASSFNQAKNIQYF
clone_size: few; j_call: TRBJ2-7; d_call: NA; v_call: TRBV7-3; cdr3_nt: TGTGCCAGCAGCTTTGGCAGCATCGGCCACGAGCAGTACTTC; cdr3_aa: CASSFGSIGHEQYF
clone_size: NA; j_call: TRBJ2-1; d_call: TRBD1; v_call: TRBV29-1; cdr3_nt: TGCAGCGTTGAACGGAGGGACAGGGGCAATGAGCAGTTCTTC; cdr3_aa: CSVERRDRGNEQFF
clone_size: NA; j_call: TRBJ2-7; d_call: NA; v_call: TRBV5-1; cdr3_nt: TGCGCCAGCAGCTTGGCCGCGGGGACCTCCTACGAGCAGTACTTC; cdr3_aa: CASSLAAGTSYEQYF
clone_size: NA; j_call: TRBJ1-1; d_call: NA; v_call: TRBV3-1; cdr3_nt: TGTGCCAGCAGCCAAGGAGAGCCGAACACTGAAGCTTTCTTT; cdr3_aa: CASSQGEPNTEAFF
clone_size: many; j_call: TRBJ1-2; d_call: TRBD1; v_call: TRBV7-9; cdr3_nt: TGTGCCAGCAGCGCCGGGACAGCTTATGGCTACACCTTC; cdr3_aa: CASSAGTAYGYTF
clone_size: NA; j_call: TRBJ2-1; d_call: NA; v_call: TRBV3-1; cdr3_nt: TGTGCCAGCACCGACCCCGGCAGCAATGAGCAGTTCTTC; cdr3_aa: CASTDPGSNEQFF
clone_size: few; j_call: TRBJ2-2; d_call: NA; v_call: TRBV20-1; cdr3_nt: TGCAGTGCTAGCCGGGGGGCTAACACCGGGGAGCTGTTTTTT; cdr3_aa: CSASRGANTGELFF
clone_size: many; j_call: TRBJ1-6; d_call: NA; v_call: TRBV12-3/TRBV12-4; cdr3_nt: TGTGCCAGCAGTTTAGCGAGTCGAAGCTCCTATAATTCACCCCTCCACTTT; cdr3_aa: CASSLASRSSYNSPLHF
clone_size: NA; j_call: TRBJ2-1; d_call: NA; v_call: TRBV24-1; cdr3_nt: TGTGCCACCAGTGATACACATCCTAGCTCCTACAATGAGCAGTTCTTC; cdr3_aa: CATSDTHPSSYNEQFF
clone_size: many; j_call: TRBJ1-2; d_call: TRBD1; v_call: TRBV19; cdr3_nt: TGTGCCAGTAGTCGGAATCTTGGGACAGGTTTTGGCTACACCTTC; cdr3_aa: CASSRNLGTGFGYTF
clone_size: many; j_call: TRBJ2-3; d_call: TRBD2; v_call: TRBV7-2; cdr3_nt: TGTGCCAGCAGCCACCGACGGGAGGACACAGATACGCAGTATTTT; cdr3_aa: CASSHRREDTDTQYF
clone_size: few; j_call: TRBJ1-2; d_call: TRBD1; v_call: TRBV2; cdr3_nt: TGTGCCAGCAGTGAGGGACAGAAGCTGGGCGGCTACACCTTC; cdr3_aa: CASSEGQKLGGYTF
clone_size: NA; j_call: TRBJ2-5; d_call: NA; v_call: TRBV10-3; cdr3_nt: TGTGCCATCAGTGAGCCGGGCCCGCGGATAGAGACCCAGTACTTC; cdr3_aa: CAISEPGPRIETQYF
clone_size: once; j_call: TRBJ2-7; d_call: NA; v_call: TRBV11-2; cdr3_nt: TGTGCCAGCACTTTAGGCGGAGGGTCCGCCTACGAGCAGTACTTC; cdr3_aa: CASTLGGGSAYEQYF
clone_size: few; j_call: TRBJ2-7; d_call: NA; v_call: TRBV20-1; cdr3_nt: TGCAGTGCTACCGGACGGAGGAGCTCCTACGAGCAGTACTTC; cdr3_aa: CSATGRRSSYEQYF